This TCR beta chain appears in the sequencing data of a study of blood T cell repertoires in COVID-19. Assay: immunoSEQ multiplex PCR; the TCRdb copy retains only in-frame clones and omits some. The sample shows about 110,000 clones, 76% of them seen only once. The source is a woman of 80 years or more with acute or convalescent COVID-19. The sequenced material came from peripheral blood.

DNA for the CDR3: TGTGCCAGCAGTTATAGGACAGGTGAATTAGCCGGGCTGAGGACGCAGTATTTT. This encodes CASSYRTGELAGLRTQYF. This chain links TRBV6-2 or TRBV6-3 with TRBJ2-3, with TRBD1 matching over 7 bases. The germline CDR1 and CDR2 sequences are MNHEY and SVGEGT. The V and J ends lost 3 bases and 9 bases, in that order; junction bases with no gene match: 21. The CDR3 covers 18 residues.